Each of the 15 T cell receptor beta chains below was sequenced from the same sample in a study of T cell changes during pregnancy in multiple sclerosis. The method was immunoSEQ multiplex PCR; TCRdb's version includes in-frame clones alone and lacks a portion of them. The sample contains tens of thousands of clones, 70% to 90% of which appear only once. The source was peripheral blood, collected before pregnancy. These receptors were collected from a female donor with multiple sclerosis, enrolled in a pregnancy study.

The V gene is TRBV12-5, the J gene TRBJ2-2, with 9 bases fitting TRBD2. The CDR3 spans 17 residues. The germline V gene encodes CDR1 LGHNT and CDR2 FRNRAP. V trimming: 3 bases; J trimming: 7 bases; junction bases outside the gene matches: 12. CDR3 region: CASGFRGLAGIGGELFF. The CDR3 DNA follows: TGTGCTAGTGGTTTTCGGGGCCTAGCGGGAATAGGCGGGGAGCTGTTTTTT.

The J gene is TRBJ2-7, the V gene TRBV19; TRBD1 matches at 10 bases. Per germline, CDR1 LNHDA and CDR2 SQIVND (reference sequence). The CDR3 length is 15 residues. V lost 7 bases and J lost 0; bases outside the gene matches: 6. CDR3 DNA: TGTGCCAGTACCCCAGGACAGGGGGTCTCCTACGAGCAGTACTTC. Its translation is CASTPGQGVSYEQYF.

This clone was counted once. This chain connects TRBV27 to TRBJ1-2; 7 positions agree with TRBD1. V gave up 1 base and J gave up 4 bases; unmatched junction bases: 12. This CDR3 contains 17 residues. Germline values: CDR1 MNHEY, CDR2 SMNVEV (reference sequence). The CDR3 nucleotides are TGTGCCAGCAGTTTATACGGGGGCACAGGGGAAGGCTATGGCTACACCTTC. Protein: CASSLYGGTGEGYGYTF.

This clone was observed a single time. The rearrangement joins TRBV5-4 to TRBJ1-6; 9 bases match TRBD1. With 1 base clipped from V and 10 bases from J, the junction kept 6 bases outside the gene matches. The CDR3 has 15 residues. Germline V gene sequence: CDR1 SGHNT, CDR2 YYREEE (reference sequence). The DNA for the CDR3 is TGTGCCAGCAGCTTGTCCCGGGACAGGGCCTCACCCCTCCACTTT. Amino acids: CASSLSRDRASPLHF.

The chain recombines TRBV27 with TRBJ1-2; D ambiguous. CDR1 is MNHEY and CDR2 is SMNVEV in the germline V gene (reference sequence). This CDR3 is 17 amino acids long. V was cut by 3 bases and J by 5 bases, with 22 bases left in between. The CDR3 DNA sequence: TGTGCCAGCAGTTTCTTCTCCCGGGGTGGGAGGTTATATGGCTACACCTTC. It codes for CASSFFSRGGRLYGYTF.

The rearrangement joins TRBV11-2 to TRBJ2-7, with 7 bases fitting TRBD1. The CDR3 has 15 amino acids. Trimming removed 5 bases from V and 0 bases from J; junction bases left unmatched: 7. Germline values: CDR1 SGHAT, CDR2 FQNNGV. The DNA for the CDR3 is TGTGCCAGCAGCAAGAACCGGGACAGCTCCTACGAGCAGTACTTC. This gives the protein CASSKNRDSSYEQYF.

The J gene is TRBJ2-5, the V gene TRBV11-3, with TRBD1 identical over 7 bases. Germline CDR1 is SGHNT and CDR2 is YENEEA. The CDR3 is 14 residues long. V shed 1 base, J shed 5 bases, and the junction held 4 bases outside the gene matches. CDR3 bases: TGTGCCAGCAGCTTAGGAGGGGGCAGGGAGACCCAGTACTTC. Protein sequence: CASSLGGGRETQYF.

This chain links TRBV19 with TRBJ1-5, with D possibly being TRBD1 (6 bases). Germline lookup yields CDR1 LNHDA and CDR2 SQIVND (reference sequence). V dropped 3 bases and J dropped 0 bases, with 9 bases sitting between them. CDR3 length: 15 amino acids. CDR3: CASSITGLSNQPQHF. The DNA of the CDR3 is TGTGCCAGTAGTATTACAGGGCTTAGCAATCAGCCCCAGCATTTT. The whole variable domain, filled in from reference TRBV19 and TRBJ1-5, reads DGGITQSPKYLFRKEGQNVTLSCEQNLNHDAMYWYRQDPGQGLRLIYYSQIVNDFQKGDIAEGYSVSREKKESFPLTVTSAQKNPTAFYLCASSITGLSNQPQHFGDGTRLSIL.

The chain uses TRBV7-9 and TRBJ2-7; 7 nucleotides match TRBD2. Unmatched junction bases numbered 2, after V lost 8 bases and J lost 1 base. Germline V gene data show CDR1 as SEHNR and CDR2 as FQNEAQ (reference sequence). CDR3 length: 12 residues. In nucleotides, the CDR3 is TGTGCCAGCGGGCGGGAGTCCTACGAGCAGTACTTC. It specifies CASGRESYEQYF. Supplemented by reference TRBV7-9 and TRBJ2-7, the full variable domain reads DTGVSQNPRHKITKRGQNVTFRCDPISEHNRLYWYRQTLGQGPEFLTYFQNEAQLEKSRLLSDRFSAERPKGSFSTLEIQRTEQGDSAMYLCASGRESYEQYFGPGTRLTVT.

This chain uses TRBV5-1 with TRBJ2-3, with 13 bases that match TRBD2. CDR1 and CDR2 (germline): SGHRS, YFSETQ. Trimming cost V 5 bases and J 0 bases; bases outside gene matches: 3. The CDR3 covers 16 residues. The CDR3 spells CASRPGLAGSTDTQYF. The CDR3 DNA is TGCGCCAGCAGACCGGGACTAGCGGGGAGCACAGATACGCAGTATTTT.

The J gene is TRBJ2-7, the V gene TRBV5-6; 7 nucleotides agree with TRBD1. Germline loops: CDR1 SGHDT, CDR2 YYEEEE. The CDR3 extends over 18 amino acids. The ends lost 2 bases at V and 2 bases at J; junction bases unmatched: 16. In nucleotides, the CDR3 is TGTGCCAGCAGCTTTGGACAGGTTTTCCTTGGTTTACCCTACGAGCAGTACTTC. Amino acid sequence: CASSFGQVFLGLPYEQYF.

The chain combines TRBV7-3 with TRBJ1-6; 9 bases are shared with TRBD1. J was trimmed by 9 bases and V by 5 bases; bases with no gene match: 8. There are 15 residues in the CDR3. Germline CDR1 and CDR2: SGHTA and FQGTGA. The CDR3 nucleotides read TGTGCCAGCAGCCTGTCGGGACAGGGTGCTTCACCCCTCCACTTT. This translates into CASSLSGQGASPLHF.

The chain recombines TRBV7-6 with TRBJ2-1; TRBD1 is a possible D gene (6 bases). This CDR3 contains 14 residues. Trimming left V 5 bases short and J 5 bases short, with 13 bases between. In germline, CDR1 is SGHVS, CDR2 FNYEAQ. CDR3: CASSRDTINNEQFF. In nucleotides, the CDR3 is TGTGCCAGCAGCCGGGACACCATTAACAATGAGCAGTTCTTC.

This chain connects TRBV5-4 to TRBJ2-2; D is perhaps TRBD2 (7 bases). The CDR3 extends over 15 amino acids. Germline V gene data show CDR1 as SGHNT and CDR2 as YYREEE (reference sequence). The V end lost 5 bases, the J end lost 4 bases, and 15 bases lay between the germline ends. CDR3 sequence: CASRRGGGITGELFF. The DNA for the CDR3 is TGTGCCAGCAGGAGAGGGGGGGGTATCACCGGGGAGCTGTTTTTT.

The chain joins TRBV4-2 to TRBJ2-5, with 10 bases that match TRBD1. V dropped 0 bases and J dropped 7; count of bases not matched to a gene: 8. The CDR3 length is 16 residues. From germline, CDR1 is LGHNA and CDR2 YNFKEQ. DNA of the CDR3: TGTGCCAGCAGCCAAGATAGGGACAGGGGCTTGGTGACCCAGTACTTC. It is translated as CASSQDRDRGLVTQYF.